Listed below are T cell receptor beta chains from one sample, sequenced in a study of T cells in Graves' hyperthyroidism and ophthalmopathy. TCRdb recomputed calls from the multiplex PCR reads with MiXCR, one row per CDR3 protein. The sample includes about half a million distinct CDR3 sequences, about 15% seen only once; the top ten take approximately 30%. The sample consisted of blood. The receptors derive from a woman in her 30s with Graves' ophthalmopathy. Each CDR3 is given with its conserved first and last residue. A D gene is named only where the DNA matches it firmly. Part of the rows lack a size; the others show once, few, many or a class for expanded clones.

many	TRBV7-2	TRBD1	TRBJ2-7	CASSLSGGNEQYF
NA	TRBV2	TRBD2	TRBJ2-1	CASSTPRTSGNEQFF
many	TRBV9	TRBD1	TRBJ2-7	CASSSTGEYDRTYEQYF
many	TRBV6-1	NA	TRBJ1-1	CASSYVRGYTEAFF
NA	TRBV24-1	NA	TRBJ2-1	CATSDNNRDSSYNERFF
many	TRBV30	TRBD2	TRBJ2-7	CAWSLGTSGRVNEQYF
many	TRBV7-2	TRBD2	TRBJ2-4	CASSPERGLAGVVAKNIQYF
few	TRBV9	NA	TRBJ2-7	CASSSRGGGGGYEQYF
many	TRBV6-2/TRBV6-3	NA	TRBJ1-1	CASSDNTEAFF
NA	TRBV5-6	NA	TRBJ1-2	CASSPEQGAGYTF
many	TRBV18	NA	TRBJ1-2	CASSPPETNYGYTF
few	TRBV5-1	NA	TRBJ2-1	CASSPYRAWAGPYNEQFF
NA	TRBV7-9	NA	TRBJ1-4	CASSLTGGATNEKLFF
NA	TRBV4-1	TRBD1	TRBJ1-2	CASSQATGPLYGYTF
many	TRBV28	NA	TRBJ1-3	CASSGWTSGNTIYF
many	TRBV18	NA	TRBJ2-3	CASSPPVGTTDTQYF
NA	TRBV6-1	NA	TRBJ2-1	CASTLSTSAGKSYNEQFF
NA	TRBV29-1	NA	TRBJ2-5	CSVGGDRNIQETQYF
few	TRBV18	NA	TRBJ2-7	CASSPSKQDSYEQYF
few	TRBV9	NA	TRBJ2-1	CASSVVGVSYNEQFF
NA	TRBV7-3	TRBD1	TRBJ2-1	CASSLQGQGANEQFF
NA	TRBV6-9	TRBD2	TRBJ2-2	CASSSAGENTGELFF
NA	TRBV7-3	TRBD2	TRBJ2-3	CASSSTSGGTDTQYF
many	TRBV2	TRBD2	TRBJ2-1	CANLGGLAGNNEQFF
many	TRBV12-3/TRBV12-4	TRBD1	TRBJ2-1	CASSFGQGRDEQFF
many	TRBV10-3	NA	TRBJ2-5	CAISESGETQETQYF
NA	TRBV18	NA	TRBJ2-1	CASSGQPSSYNEQFF
few	TRBV19	NA	TRBJ1-1	CASSMTAPNTEAFF
many	TRBV19	TRBD1	TRBJ1-5	CASSAQQGTSFRPQHF
NA	TRBV6-1	NA	TRBJ2-3	CASSPTRRSNTQYF
NA	TRBV10-3	NA	TRBJ2-7	CAISEPILSYEQYF
NA	TRBV19	NA	TRBJ2-3	CANHIPSTDTQYF
NA	TRBV3-1	TRBD1	TRBJ1-4	CASSPGTGAEKLFF
many	TRBV5-1	NA	TRBJ2-2	CASSPTGTSNTGELFF
many	TRBV4-3	TRBD2	TRBJ2-3	CASSQDLAGGPDTQYF
NA	TRBV30	NA	TRBJ1-6	CAWSYSTNSPLHF
few	TRBV19	NA	TRBJ2-5	CASSIPDGGRETQYF
NA	TRBV7-9	NA	TRBJ2-7	CASSPPWENEQYF
few	TRBV20-1	TRBD1	TRBJ1-5	CSATHQGGSNQPQHF
many	TRBV30	NA	TRBJ2-7	CAWSPPGWVRAYEQYF
many	TRBV18	NA	TRBJ1-5	CASSPTDTYNQPQHF
many	TRBV6-2/TRBV6-3	NA	TRBJ1-1	CASRERGAGVNTEAFF
NA	TRBV28	TRBD2	TRBJ2-1	CAGRSGKDEQFF
many	TRBV18	NA	TRBJ2-3	CASSPRHSTDTQYF
few	TRBV7-9	TRBD1	TRBJ2-4	CASSSDDRGRDIQYF
many	TRBV29-1	NA	TRBJ2-3	CSVGRADTQYF
many	TRBV24-1	TRBD1	TRBJ2-5	CATSDSDRVAETQYF
many	TRBV7-3	TRBD2	TRBJ2-3	CASSLQPLAGVTDTQYF
many	TRBV6-1	TRBD2	TRBJ2-3	CATVFRGRADTDTQYF
few	TRBV9	TRBD2	TRBJ2-5	CASSPGVWEGRGETQYF
many	TRBV20-1	NA	TRBJ2-5	CSARGFTRNEETQYF
many	TRBV30	TRBD1	TRBJ2-7	CAWSVGTGNEQYF
many	TRBV12-3/TRBV12-4	NA	TRBJ1-6	CASSLAGSDSPLHF